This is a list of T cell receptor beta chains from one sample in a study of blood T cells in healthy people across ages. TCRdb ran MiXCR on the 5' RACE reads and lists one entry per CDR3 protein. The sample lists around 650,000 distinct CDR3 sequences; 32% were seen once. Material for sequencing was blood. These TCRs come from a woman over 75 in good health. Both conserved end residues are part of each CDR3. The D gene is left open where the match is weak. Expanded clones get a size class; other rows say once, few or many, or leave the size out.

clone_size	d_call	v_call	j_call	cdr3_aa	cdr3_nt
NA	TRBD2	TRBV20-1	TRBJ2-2	CSARAQRGALNTGERFF	TGCAGTGCTAGAGCCCAGCGGGGGGCCCTGAACACCGGGGAGCGGTTTTTT
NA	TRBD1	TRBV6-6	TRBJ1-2	CASRYSGTDYGYTF	TGTGCCAGCAGGTACTCCGGGACAGACTATGGCTATACCTTC
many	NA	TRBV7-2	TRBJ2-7	CASSPRSSVYEQYF	TGTGCCAGCAGCCCTCGGAGTAGCGTGTACGAGCAGTACTTC
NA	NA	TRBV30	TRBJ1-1	CAWILGLNTEAFF	TGTGCCTGGATTTTGGGTTTGAACACTGAAGCTTTCTTT
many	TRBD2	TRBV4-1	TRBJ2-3	CASSQEAGDHTDTQYF	TGCGCCAGCAGCCAAGAGGCGGGGGACCACACAGATACGCAGTATTTT
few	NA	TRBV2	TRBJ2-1	CASNQGTAGGEQFF	TGTGCCAGCAACCAAGGGACAGCCGGGGGTGAGCAGTTCTTC
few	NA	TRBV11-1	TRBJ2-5	CASSFRLGQETQYF	TGTGCCAGCAGCTTCCGACTGGGCCAAGAGACCCAGTACTTC
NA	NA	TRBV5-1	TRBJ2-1	CASSSGGNYNEQFF	TGCGCCAGCAGCTCGGGCGGAAATTACAATGAGCAGTTCTTC
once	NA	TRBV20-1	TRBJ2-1	CSIRDPYNEQFF	TGCAGTATAAGGGACCCCTACAATGAGCAGTTCTTC
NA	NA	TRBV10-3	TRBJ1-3	CAISGSDSGNTIYF	TGTGCCATCAGTGGTTCGGACTCTGGAAACACCATATATTTT
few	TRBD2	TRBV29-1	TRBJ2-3	CSGKREGRSDTQYF	TGCAGCGGAAAGCGGGAGGGCAGGTCAGATACGCAGTATTTT
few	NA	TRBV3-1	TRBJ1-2	CASSQGRQDYGYTF	TGTGCCAGCAGCCAAGGACGACAAGACTATGGCTACACCTTC
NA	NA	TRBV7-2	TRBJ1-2	CASSWIRRGYGYTF	TGTGCCAGCAGCTGGATCAGGAGGGGGTATGGCTACACCTTC
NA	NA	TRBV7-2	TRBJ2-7	CASSRSGTGSPEQYF	TGTGCCAGCAGCCGTTCCGGGACTGGCTCCCCCGAGCAGTACTTC
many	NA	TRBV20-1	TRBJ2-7	CSARPTSGGQEQYF	TGCAGTGCTAGACCAACATCAGGGGGGCAAGAGCAGTACTTC
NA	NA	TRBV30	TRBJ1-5	CAWSVDGLAYQPQHF	TGTGCCTGGAGTGTCGACGGTCTGGCGTATCAGCCCCAGCATTTT
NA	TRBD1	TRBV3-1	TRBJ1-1	CASSQGGQGATEAFF	TGTGCCAGCAGCCAAGGTGGACAGGGGGCCACTGAAGCTTTCTTT